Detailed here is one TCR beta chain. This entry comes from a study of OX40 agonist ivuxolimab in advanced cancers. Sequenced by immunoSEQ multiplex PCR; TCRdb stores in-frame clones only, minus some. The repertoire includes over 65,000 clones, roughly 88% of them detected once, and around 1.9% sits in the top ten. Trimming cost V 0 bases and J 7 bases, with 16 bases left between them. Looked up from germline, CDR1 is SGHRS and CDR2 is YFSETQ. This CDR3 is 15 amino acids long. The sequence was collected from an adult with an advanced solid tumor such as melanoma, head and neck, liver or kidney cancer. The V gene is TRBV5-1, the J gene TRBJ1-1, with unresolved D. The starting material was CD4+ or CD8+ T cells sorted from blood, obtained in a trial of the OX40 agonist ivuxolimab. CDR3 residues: CASSLVGVLFDEAFF. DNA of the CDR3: TGCGCCAGCAGCTTGGTTGGGGTTTTGTTTGATGAAGCTTTCTTT.